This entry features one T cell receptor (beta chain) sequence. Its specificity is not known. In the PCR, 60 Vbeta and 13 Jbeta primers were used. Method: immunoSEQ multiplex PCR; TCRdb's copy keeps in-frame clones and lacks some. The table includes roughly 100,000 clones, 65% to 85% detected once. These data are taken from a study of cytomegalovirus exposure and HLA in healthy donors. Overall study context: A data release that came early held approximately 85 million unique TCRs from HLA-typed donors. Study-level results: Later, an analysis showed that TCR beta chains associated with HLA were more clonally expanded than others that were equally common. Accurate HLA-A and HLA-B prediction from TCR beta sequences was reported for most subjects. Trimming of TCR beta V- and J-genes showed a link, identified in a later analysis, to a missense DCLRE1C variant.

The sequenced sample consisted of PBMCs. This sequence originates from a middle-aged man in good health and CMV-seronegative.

CDR3 amino acids: CASKPTGQGTDTQYF. The CDR3 coding sequence is TGTGCCAGCAAACCTACGGGACAGGGCACAGATACGCAGTATTTT. This chain joins TRBV27 and TRBJ2-3; 8 bases align to TRBD1. The CDR3 is 15 amino acids. Germline CDR1 is MNHEY and CDR2 is SMNVEV (reference sequence). Trimming cost V 7 bases and J 1 base; bases outside gene matches: 7.